Sequencing of this T cell receptor beta chain was carried out in a study of human thymus T cells. Congenital heart defects were the reason for the corrective surgery that the donors, healthy Finnish infants, were having. All available leukocytes, rather than a set cell count, yielded the blood DNA. The table came from immunoSEQ multiplex PCR; TCRdb's copy has only in-frame clones and leaves some out. The sample includes about 50,000 clones, just under 95% of them seen just once. The sequenced material came from blood. This clonotype was obtained from a girl in the first two years of life with a congenital heart defect but otherwise immunologically healthy.

The CDR3 coding sequence is TGCGCCAGCACCCCAAGGGGGGGGCGCATCACAGATACGCAGTATTTT. This sequence encodes CASTPRGGRITDTQYF. The rearrangement joins TRBV4-1 to TRBJ2-3, with a weak D call TRBD2 (7 bases). V lost 7 bases and J lost 2, with 19 bases in between. The CDR3 consists of 16 residues. The germline gives CDR1 MGHRA, CDR2 YSYEKL.